Listed below are T cell receptor beta chains from one sample, sequenced in a study of blood T cell repertoires in COVID-19. Sequencing was performed with immunoSEQ multiplex PCR; in TCRdb, only in-frame clones are kept and a portion is missing. The sample includes about 480,000 clones, roughly 85% seen only once; the top ten take just under 2%. The sample was PBMCs or T cells enriched from blood (not recorded which). The receptors derive from a woman in her late teens or twenties with acute COVID-19. CDR3s include the opening cysteine and the closing phenylalanine or tryptophan. Fields, in order: D gene, J gene, clone size, V gene, CDR3 protein, CDR3 DNA. The D gene is left open where the match is weak. Rows may omit the clone size; those that give it use once, few, many or a size class.

D gene: -; J gene: TRBJ1-4; clone size: -; V gene: TRBV3-1/TRBV3-2; CDR3 protein: CASSQGNTGNEKLFF; CDR3 DNA: TGTGCCAGCAGCCAAGGTAATACAGGGAATGAAAAACTGTTTTTT
D gene: -; J gene: TRBJ2-5; clone size: -; V gene: TRBV5-1; CDR3 protein: CASSSLTVQETQYF; CDR3 DNA: TGCGCCAGCAGCTCCCTGACAGTCCAAGAGACCCAGTACTTC
D gene: -; J gene: TRBJ1-3; clone size: once; V gene: TRBV6-1; CDR3 protein: CASREGQQNTIYF; CDR3 DNA: TGTGCCAGCAGGGAAGGACAGCAAAACACCATATATTTT
D gene: -; J gene: TRBJ1-5; clone size: -; V gene: TRBV29-1; CDR3 protein: CSVEDSEGQPQHF; CDR3 DNA: TGCAGCGTTGAAGATAGTGAGGGTCAGCCCCAGCATTTT
D gene: TRBD1; J gene: TRBJ1-5; clone size: -; V gene: TRBV12-5; CDR3 protein: CASGLAQTGANFLNNQPQHF; CDR3 DNA: TGTGCTAGTGGTTTGGCTCAAACAGGGGCAAACTTCCTTAACAATCAGCCCCAGCATTTT
D gene: TRBD1; J gene: TRBJ1-5; clone size: -; V gene: TRBV12-3/TRBV12-4; CDR3 protein: CASRTGPQPQHF; CDR3 DNA: TGTGCCAGCAGGACAGGGCCACAGCCCCAGCATTTT
D gene: -; J gene: TRBJ1-1; clone size: -; V gene: TRBV5-5; CDR3 protein: CASSFQMNTEAFF; CDR3 DNA: TGTGCCAGCAGCTTCCAGATGAACACTGAAGCTTTCTTT
D gene: TRBD1; J gene: TRBJ1-5; clone size: -; V gene: TRBV7-2; CDR3 protein: CASSAGTVDQPQHF; CDR3 DNA: TGTGCCAGCAGCGCGGGGACAGTTGATCAGCCCCAGCATTTT
D gene: -; J gene: TRBJ2-1; clone size: -; V gene: TRBV28; CDR3 protein: CASSDVGASNEQFF; CDR3 DNA: TGTGCCAGCAGCGACGTGGGGGCATCCAATGAGCAGTTCTTC
D gene: TRBD1; J gene: TRBJ1-4; clone size: once; V gene: TRBV5-1; CDR3 protein: CASSLGQGRGKLFF; CDR3 DNA: TGCGCCAGCAGCTTGGGACAGGGTAGGGGAAAACTGTTTTTT
D gene: TRBD2; J gene: TRBJ2-5; clone size: -; V gene: TRBV6-2/TRBV6-3; CDR3 protein: CASSNPRTSRQETQYF; CDR3 DNA: TGTGCCAGCAGCAACCCTCGGACTAGCAGGCAAGAGACCCAGTACTTC
D gene: TRBD1; J gene: TRBJ2-6; clone size: -; V gene: TRBV7-6; CDR3 protein: CASSPTGTGANVLTF; CDR3 DNA: TGTGCCAGCAGCCCGACAGGGACTGGGGCCAACGTCCTGACTTTC
D gene: TRBD1; J gene: TRBJ2-1; clone size: -; V gene: TRBV28; CDR3 protein: CASSPGQGRWEQFF; CDR3 DNA: TGTGCCAGCAGCCCGGGACAGGGAAGGTGGGAGCAGTTCTTC
D gene: TRBD2; J gene: TRBJ2-5; clone size: once; V gene: TRBV10-3; CDR3 protein: CATGTSGVQETQYF; CDR3 DNA: TGTGCCACCGGGACTAGCGGGGTCCAAGAGACCCAGTACTTC
D gene: TRBD2; J gene: TRBJ2-3; clone size: -; V gene: TRBV13; CDR3 protein: CASSSQAGGQGDTQYF; CDR3 DNA: TGTGCCAGCAGCTCGCAGGCGGGGGGGCAGGGAGATACGCAGTATTTT
D gene: -; J gene: TRBJ2-5; clone size: once; V gene: TRBV19; CDR3 protein: CASNPRYQETQYF; CDR3 DNA: TGTGCCAGTAACCCCCGGTACCAAGAGACCCAGTACTTC
D gene: TRBD1; J gene: TRBJ1-2; clone size: -; V gene: TRBV19; CDR3 protein: CASTRDREAYGYTF; CDR3 DNA: TGTGCCAGTACTCGGGACAGGGAGGCCTATGGCTACACCTTC
D gene: -; J gene: TRBJ1-4; clone size: -; V gene: TRBV24-1; CDR3 protein: CATSEQGPIATNEKLFF; CDR3 DNA: TGTGCCACCAGTGAACAGGGACCCATTGCAACTAATGAAAAACTGTTTTTT
D gene: TRBD2; J gene: TRBJ2-7; clone size: -; V gene: TRBV18; CDR3 protein: CASSAAGTSSDEQYF; CDR3 DNA: TGTGCCAGCTCGGCTGCCGGGACTAGCAGCGACGAGCAGTACTTC
D gene: TRBD1; J gene: TRBJ1-2; clone size: -; V gene: TRBV13; CDR3 protein: CASSRDSNYGYTF; CDR3 DNA: TGTGCCAGCAGCCGGGACAGTAACTATGGCTACACCTTC
D gene: -; J gene: TRBJ2-1; clone size: -; V gene: TRBV7-2; CDR3 protein: CASSLAQGTTTEQFF; CDR3 DNA: TGTGCCAGCAGCTTAGCGCAGGGGACTACAACTGAGCAGTTCTTC
D gene: -; J gene: TRBJ1-2; clone size: -; V gene: TRBV27; CDR3 protein: CASSTLTSQGNYGYTF; CDR3 DNA: TGTGCCAGCAGTACACTCACTTCACAGGGTAACTATGGCTACACCTTC
D gene: TRBD1; J gene: TRBJ1-5; clone size: -; V gene: TRBV6-4; CDR3 protein: CASSAADRDGDQPQHF; CDR3 DNA: TGTGCCAGCAGCGCAGCGGACAGGGATGGGGATCAGCCCCAGCATTTT
D gene: TRBD2; J gene: TRBJ2-5; clone size: -; V gene: TRBV5-1; CDR3 protein: CASSNGAGTEETQYF; CDR3 DNA: TGCGCCAGCAGCAACGGAGCGGGGACCGAAGAGACCCAGTACTTC
D gene: TRBD1; J gene: TRBJ1-1; clone size: -; V gene: TRBV25-1; CDR3 protein: CASSGTRDRDGSEAFF; CDR3 DNA: TGTGCCAGCAGTGGCACCCGGGACAGGGATGGGTCTGAAGCTTTCTTT
D gene: TRBD1; J gene: TRBJ1-2; clone size: -; V gene: TRBV29-1; CDR3 protein: CSATWDRVTGYTF; CDR3 DNA: TGCAGCGCCACATGGGACAGGGTCACTGGCTACACCTTC
D gene: -; J gene: TRBJ1-6; clone size: -; V gene: TRBV6-4; CDR3 protein: CASSKTGFYNSPLHF; CDR3 DNA: TGTGCCAGCAGCAAAACAGGGTTTTATAATTCACCCCTCCACTTT